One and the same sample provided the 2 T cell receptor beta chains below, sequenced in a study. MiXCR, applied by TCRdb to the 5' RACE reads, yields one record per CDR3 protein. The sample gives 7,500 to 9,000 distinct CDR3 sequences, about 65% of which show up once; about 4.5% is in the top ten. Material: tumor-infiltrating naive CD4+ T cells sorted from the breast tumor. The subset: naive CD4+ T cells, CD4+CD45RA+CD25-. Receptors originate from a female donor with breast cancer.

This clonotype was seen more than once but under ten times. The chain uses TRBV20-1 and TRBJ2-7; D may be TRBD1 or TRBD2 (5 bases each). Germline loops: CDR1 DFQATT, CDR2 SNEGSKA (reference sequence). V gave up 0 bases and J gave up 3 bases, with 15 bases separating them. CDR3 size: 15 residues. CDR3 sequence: CSARDSPGRIYEQYF. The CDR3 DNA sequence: TGCAGTGCTAGAGATTCCCCGGGACGGATCTACGAGCAGTACTTC.

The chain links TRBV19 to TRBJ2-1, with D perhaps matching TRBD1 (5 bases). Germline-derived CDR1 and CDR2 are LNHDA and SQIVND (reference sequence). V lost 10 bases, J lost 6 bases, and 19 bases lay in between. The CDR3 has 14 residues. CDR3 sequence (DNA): TGTGCCACACAACCGGACGTAGGGGCCAATGAGCAGTTCTTC. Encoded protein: CATQPDVGANEQFF.